Following are 17 T cell receptor beta chains from one sample sequenced in a study of graft-versus-host responses after intestinal transplantation. Profiled with immunoSEQ multiplex PCR; TCRdb holds only in-frame clones, not every one. The table includes roughly 110,000 clones, 85% to 95% detected once. Their antigens are not known. The specimen was unstimulated CD8+ T cells sorted from spleen or lymph node cells, collected before transplant. These receptors were obtained from a human donor who was the organ donor for an intestinal transplant.

The chain has TRBV6-6 and TRBJ1-2; TRBD1 aligns across 7 bases. V lost 10 bases, J lost 5 bases, and 7 bases stayed unmatched. This CDR3 region has 12 residues. Germline values: CDR1 MNHNY, CDR2 SVGAGI (reference sequence). The chain's CDR3 is CATGTAAYGYTF. The CDR3 region has the DNA TGTGCCACAGGGACAGCTGCTTATGGCTACACCTTC.

The CDR3 spells CASSFPGQDSGNTIYF. DNA for the CDR3: TGTGCCAGCAGTTTCCCGGGACAGGACTCTGGAAACACCATATATTTT. The rearrangement links TRBV28 to TRBJ1-3, with 8 bases fitting TRBD1. The CDR3 is 16 residues long. With 3 bases clipped from V and 0 bases from J, the junction kept 4 bases outside the gene matches. Germline CDR1 and CDR2: MDHEN and SYDVKM.

V is TRBV5-4 and J is TRBJ1-2; D not resolved. This CDR3 comprises 13 residues. V dropped 0 bases and J dropped 10 bases, with 13 bases sitting between them. Germline V gene data show CDR1 as SGHNT and CDR2 as YYREEE (reference sequence). The CDR3 here is CASSLDDLRDYTF. The CDR3 coding sequence is TGTGCCAGCAGCTTGGATGACCTCCGCGACTACACCTTC.

This clone was counted once. This chain uses TRBV2 with TRBJ2-4; D possibly uses TRBD1 or TRBD2 (5 bases each). In germline, CDR1 is SNHLY, CDR2 FYNNEI. V shed 6 bases and J shed 0 bases, with 12 bases lying between them. The CDR3 covers 15 residues. CDR3 region: CASRGTVVAKNIQYF. The CDR3 nucleotides read TGTGCCAGCAGAGGGACGGTCGTAGCCAAAAACATTCAGTACTTC.

V usage is TRBV11-2 and J usage is TRBJ2-7, with 8 positions matching TRBD2. Germline V gene sequence: CDR1 SGHAT, CDR2 FQNNGV. The CDR3 covers 14 residues. V shed 2 bases and J 0 bases; nucleotides not matched to a gene: 0. CDR3 sequence (DNA): TGTGCCAGCAGCTTACTAGCGGGCTCCTACGAGCAGTACTTC. It translates to CASSLLAGSYEQYF.

CDR3 amino acids: CANTAGGAEKLFF. CDR3 in DNA: TGTGCCAATACCGCAGGCGGGGCTGAAAAACTGTTTTTT. The genes are TRBV19 and TRBJ1-4, with a tentative D call TRBD1 (5 bases). Germline-derived CDR1 and CDR2 are LNHDA and SQIVND (reference sequence). CDR3 size: 13 residues. The V end lost 10 bases, the J end lost 7 bases, and 16 bases lay between the germline ends.

V is TRBV7-2 and J is TRBJ2-1; 11 bases agree with TRBD2. V dropped 2 bases and J dropped 5; count of bases not matched to a gene: 8. Germline V gene lookup returns CDR1 SGHTA and CDR2 FQGNSA. The CDR3 totals 17 residues. The CDR3 DNA is TGTGCCAGCAGCTTACCCTCCACTAGCGGGAGCCACAATGAGCAGTTCTTC. Translated, it gives CASSLPSTSGSHNEQFF.

This clone showed up just once. The chain uses TRBV9 and TRBJ2-3; D possibly corresponds to TRBD2 (5 bases). CDR3 length: 15 amino acids. V was pared by 4 bases and J by 2 bases, with 14 bases between. Germline V gives CDR1 SGDLS, CDR2 YYNGEE. CDR3: CASSFSETFTDTQYF. The DNA of the CDR3 is TGTGCCAGCAGCTTTAGCGAGACCTTCACAGATACGCAGTATTTT.

The J gene is TRBJ2-1, the V gene TRBV5-1; 7 positions match TRBD2. Looked up from germline, CDR1 is SGHRS and CDR2 is YFSETQ. This CDR3 has 14 amino acids. V shed 3 bases and J 1 base; nucleotides not matched to a gene: 1. This chain's CDR3 is CASSSAGSYNEQFF. In DNA form, the CDR3 reads TGCGCCAGCAGCTCAGCGGGATCCTACAATGAGCAGTTCTTC. Looking up the rest from reference TRBV5-1 and TRBJ2-1 gives the full variable domain: KAGVTQTPRYLIKTRGQQVTLSCSPISGHRSVSWYQQTPGQGLQFLFEYFSETQRNKGNFPGRFSGRQFSNSRSEMNVSTLELGDSALYLCASSSAGSYNEQFFGPGTRLTVL.

The chain couples TRBV7-8 to TRBJ1-4; D is unclear. Trimming took 4 bases from V and 0 from J, leaving 9 bases between them. The CDR3 is 15 amino acids. CDR1 and CDR2 from the germline V gene are SGHVS and FQNEAQ. The CDR3 nucleotides read TGTGCCAGCAGCTCGAAGGTCGCAACTAATGAAAAACTGTTTTTT. As protein: CASSSKVATNEKLFF.

This sequence joins TRBV7-6 and TRBJ2-7, with TRBD1 identical over 8 bases. The CDR3 is 12 amino acids. In germline, CDR1 is SGHVS, CDR2 FNYEAQ. V trimming: 5 bases; J trimming: 3 bases; junction bases outside the gene matches: 0. CDR3 amino acids: CASSGTGYEQYF. The CDR3 nucleotides read TGTGCCAGCAGCGGGACAGGCTACGAGCAGTACTTC.

The chain recombines TRBV5-6 with TRBJ2-3; TRBD2 matches at 10 bases. The CDR3 extends over 17 amino acids. Germline loops: CDR1 SGHDT, CDR2 YYEEEE. V lost 1 base to trimming and J lost 2 bases; unmatched junction nucleotides: 7. CDR3 DNA: TGTGCCAGCAGCTTGATGTCTAGCGGGAGCTACACAGATACGCAGTATTTT. Its translation is CASSLMSSGSYTDTQYF.

The V call is TRBV28, the J call TRBJ1-5; D perhaps matches TRBD1 (5 bases). The CDR3 has 15 amino acids. V lost 1 base and J 6 bases, leaving 13 bases between the germline ends. Germline CDR1 reads MDHEN; CDR2 reads SYDVKM. The DNA of the CDR3 is TGTGCCAGCAGTTTATTGAACTCGGGACCTCAGCCCCAGCATTTT. As protein: CASSLLNSGPQPQHF.

The chain carries TRBV5-1 and TRBJ2-1; TRBD2 matches at 8 bases. Trimming cost V 0 bases and J 7 bases; bases outside gene matches: 6. This CDR3 is 15 amino acids long. Germline V gives CDR1 SGHRS, CDR2 YFSETQ. CDR3 in amino acids: CASSLAGGPTNEQFF. The CDR3 DNA is TGCGCCAGCAGCTTGGCGGGAGGGCCGACTAATGAGCAGTTCTTC.

This chain connects TRBV29-1 to TRBJ2-1; TRBD2 matches 11 bases. V shed 6 bases, J shed 4 bases, and the junction held 11 bases outside the gene matches. Germline V gene lookup returns CDR1 SQVTM and CDR2 ANQGSEA. The CDR3 has 16 residues. The CDR3 region is CSVWGTSGEGYNEQFF. CDR3 nucleotides: TGCAGCGTCTGGGGGACTAGCGGAGAGGGGTACAATGAGCAGTTCTTC.

J is TRBJ2-1 and V is TRBV6-5, with D hard to call. This CDR3 comprises 14 residues. Germline assignment: CDR1 MNHEY and CDR2 SVGAGI. The V and J ends lost 7 bases and 5 bases respectively, with 15 bases between them. CDR3 protein: CASTEWGSHNEQFF. DNA for the CDR3: TGTGCCAGCACCGAGTGGGGATCCCACAATGAGCAGTTCTTC.

CDR3 DNA: TGTGCCAGCAGTTCGACATCTAACTATGGCTACACCTTC. Its protein product is CASSSTSNYGYTF. V gene TRBV6-6 combines with J gene TRBJ1-2; no clear D gene. The CDR3 runs 13 residues. Germline CDR1 MNHNY, CDR2 SVGAGI (reference sequence). The V and J ends lost 4 bases and 0 bases respectively, with 6 bases between them.